Presented here are 16 T cell receptor beta chains from one specimen sequenced in a study of pediatric ulcerative colitis. Assay: immunoSEQ multiplex PCR; the TCRdb copy retains only in-frame clones and omits some. The table shows tens of thousands of clones, with about four fifths occurring only once. During colonoscopy, one to two rectal pinch biopsies were collected. The sequenced material came from gut tissue. The receptor set was obtained from a girl aged 5-17 years with moderate ulcerative colitis.

The rearrangement links TRBV4-2 to TRBJ1-4; a weak D match, TRBD1 (6 bases). This CDR3 is 19 amino acids long. Trimming took off 0 bases at V and 7 bases at J, with 24 bases between the two ends. From germline, CDR1 is LGHNA and CDR2 YNFKEQ. The CDR3: CASSQDQGIYRVEIEKLFF. The CDR3 DNA sequence: TGTGCCAGCAGCCAAGACCAGGGGATTTACAGGGTCGAGATTGAAAAACTGTTTTTT.

The rearrangement uses TRBV5-1 and TRBJ2-7, with no clear D. Trimming removed 4 bases at V and 0 bases at J, with 8 bases between. Germline V gene sequence: CDR1 SGHRS, CDR2 YFSETQ. The CDR3 spans 13 residues. CDR3 coding DNA: TGCGCCAGCAGCCCAGCCCCCTCCTACGAGCAGTACTTC. Its translation is CASSPAPSYEQYF.

This sequence joins TRBV27 and TRBJ2-1; 12 bases map to TRBD2. Unmatched junction bases numbered 9, after V lost 6 bases and J lost 6 bases. Looked up from germline, CDR1 is MNHEY and CDR2 is SMNVEV (reference sequence). This CDR3 has 16 residues. CDR3 loop: CASSLLAGGWGNEQFF. The DNA for the CDR3 is TGTGCCAGCAGCCTTCTAGCGGGGGGGTGGGGCAATGAGCAGTTCTTC.

This clone was seen more than once but under ten times. The chain couples TRBV6-1 to TRBJ2-3, with D perhaps matching TRBD2 (6 bases). The germline CDR1 and CDR2 sequences are MNHNS and SASEGT. This CDR3 contains 15 residues. V lost 3 bases and J 4 bases, leaving 14 bases between the germline ends. CDR3 in amino acids: CASSDTGVVPDTQYF. The CDR3 coding sequence is TGTGCCAGCAGTGACACGGGGGTGGTGCCAGATACGCAGTATTTT.

This rearrangement joins TRBV25-1 to TRBJ1-1; D is possibly TRBD1 (5 bases). Germline-derived CDR1 and CDR2 are MGHDK and SYGVNS. This CDR3 contains 15 residues. V was pared by 1 base and J by 3 bases, with 12 bases between. This CDR3 reads CASSELGQGDTEAFF. DNA for the CDR3: TGTGCCAGCAGTGAATTAGGTCAGGGTGACACTGAAGCTTTCTTT.

V is TRBV4-1 and J is TRBJ2-1, with 7 bases that match TRBD1. From germline, CDR1 is MGHRA and CDR2 YSYEKL. The length of the CDR3 is 17 residues. Trimming at V came to 4 bases and at J to 4 bases, leaving 13 bases not matched to a gene. The CDR3 nucleotides read TGCGCCAGCAGCCGAACCACGATTGGGACAGTTTACAATGAGCAGTTCTTC. Amino acids: CASSRTTIGTVYNEQFF.

V usage is TRBV11-2 and J usage is TRBJ2-5, with TRBD2 identical over 9 bases. The CDR3 is made up of 14 amino acids. Germline V CDR1 and CDR2: SGHAT, FQNNGV. V shed 3 bases and J 4 bases; nucleotides not matched to a gene: 3. In DNA, the CDR3 is TGTGCCAGCAGCTTCCTAGCGGGGATAGAGACCCAGTACTTC. This codes for CASSFLAGIETQYF.

The V call is TRBV2, the J call TRBJ2-4, with unresolved D. Germline V gives CDR1 SNHLY, CDR2 FYNNEI. The CDR3 totals 14 residues. Trimming removed 0 bases from V and 3 bases from J, with 6 bases in between. The CDR3 bases are TGTGCCAGCAGTGAAGCAAACAGCAAAAACATTCAGTACTTC. Its protein is CASSEANSKNIQYF.

V usage is TRBV7-6 and J usage is TRBJ2-5, with 7 nucleotides matching TRBD2. V shed 5 bases, J shed 5 bases, and the junction held 8 bases outside the gene matches. The CDR3 length is 14 residues. Germline lookup yields CDR1 SGHVS and CDR2 FNYEAQ. For the CDR3, the DNA is TGTGCCAGCAGCCCGGTAGGGAGGGAGGAGACCCAGTACTTC. Residues: CASSPVGREETQYF. Drawing the rest from reference TRBV7-6 and TRBJ2-5, the complete variable domain is GAGVSQSPRYKVTKRGQDVALRCDPISGHVSLYWYRQALGQGPEFLTYFNYEAQQDKSGLPNDRFSAERPEGSISTLTIQRTEQRDSAMYRCASSPVGREETQYFGPGTRLLVL.

This chain connects TRBV6-1 to TRBJ2-3, with 7 bases matching TRBD2. V dropped 5 bases and J dropped 5; count of bases not matched to a gene: 10. Germline CDR1 and CDR2: MNHNS and SASEGT. This CDR3 region has 15 residues. CDR3: CASSQTSPAKDTQYF. As DNA, the CDR3 is TGTGCCAGCAGTCAGACTAGCCCCGCTAAAGATACGCAGTATTTT.

CDR3 sequence reads: CASSAHPDRDYGYTF. The CDR3 nucleotides read TGTGCCAGCAGCGCCCACCCTGACAGGGACTATGGCTACACCTTC. This chain connects TRBV9 to TRBJ1-2, with 7 positions matching TRBD1. Trimming took 3 bases from V and 3 from J; bases not matched to a gene: 8. This CDR3 is built from 15 residues. Germline values: CDR1 SGDLS, CDR2 YYNGEE. Full variable domain (remainder filled in from reference TRBV9 and TRBJ1-2): DSGVTQTPKHLITATGQRVTLRCSPRSGDLSVYWYQQSLDQGLQFLIQYYNGEERAKGNILERFSAQQFPDLHSELNLSSLELGDSALYFCASSAHPDRDYGYTFGSGTRLTVV.

The chain joins TRBV29-1 to TRBJ1-2, with a possible D match to TRBD1 (5 bases). The CDR3 covers 13 residues. V lost 5 bases, J lost 4 bases, and 14 bases lay in between. CDR1 is SQVTM, CDR2 ANQGSEA, per germline. The CDR3 coding sequence is TGCAGCGTTCGAGACAGTTTTTTCTATGGCTACACCTTC. It specifies CSVRDSFFYGYTF.

J is TRBJ2-2 and V is TRBV28; D unclear. V was clipped by 6 bases and J by 5 bases, with 4 bases between them. CDR3 length: 11 amino acids. The V gene's germline CDR1 is MDHEN and CDR2 SYDVKM. CDR3 sequence: CASSRTGELFF. Written as DNA, the CDR3 is TGTGCCAGCAGCCGAACCGGGGAGCTGTTTTTT.

A word on this clone: Distinct nucleotide sequences in the sample also encode this CDR3. The rearrangement links TRBV6-1 to TRBJ2-3; TRBD2 agrees at 12 bases. Unmatched junction bases numbered 1, after V lost 2 bases and J lost 4 bases. The CDR3 length is 15 residues. Germline V gene sequence: CDR1 MNHNS, CDR2 SASEGT. The CDR3 coding sequence is TGTGCCAGCAGTGAACTAGCGGGGGGGCCAGATACGCAGTATTTT. Protein: CASSELAGGPDTQYF.

The rearrangement links TRBV5-6 to TRBJ2-7; D gene unclear. CDR3 length equals 12 residues. Trimming removed 0 bases from V and 5 bases from J, with 6 bases in between. Germline loops: CDR1 SGHDT, CDR2 YYEEEE. The CDR3 spells CASSLVGHEQYF. The CDR3, as DNA: TGTGCCAGCAGCTTGGTAGGTCACGAGCAGTACTTC.

The V gene is TRBV7-3, the J gene TRBJ1-1; D not certain. Between the trimmed V and J ends, which lost 5 bases and 4 bases, there was a span of 14 bases. The CDR3 contains 14 residues. Germline V gives CDR1 SGHTA, CDR2 FQGTGA. This CDR3 is CASSQSSGSTEAFF. As DNA, the CDR3 is TGTGCCAGCAGCCAAAGTAGTGGGAGCACTGAAGCTTTCTTT.